The T cell receptor (beta chain) described here comes from a study of blood T cell repertoires in COVID-19. Clones were sequenced by immunoSEQ multiplex PCR, and TCRdb holds only the in-frame ones, with some missing. The profile covers about 270,000 clones, with approximately 86% appearing a single time and 2.6% taken by the ten largest. Enrolled through a virtual design, the participants were between 18 and 89 years of age and came from about two dozen US areas. Two negative PCRs, clearance, or symptom resolution characterized the recovered Cohort 3 donors. Germline loops: CDR1 SGHVS, CDR2 FNYEAQ. The V and J ends lost 2 bases and 0 bases respectively, with 8 bases between them. This CDR3 has 15 residues. The table lists this clone with a few counts.

This clonotype originated in a woman aged 18-29 years who had recovered from COVID-19. Input material: PBMCs or T cells enriched from blood (not recorded which). The V gene is TRBV7-6, the J gene TRBJ1-5; D might be TRBD1 (5 bases). CDR3 loop: CASSLTGDSNQPQHF. CDR3 in DNA: TGTGCCAGCAGCTTAACGGGGGATAGCAATCAGCCCCAGCATTTT.